Presented here are 9 T cell receptor beta chains from one specimen sequenced in a study of response to subunit inactivated influenza vaccine. TCRdb re-analysed the RT-PCR reads in MiXCR, keeping a single row per CDR3 protein. This table holds 860,000 or so distinct CDR3 sequences, around 20% found once. The sequencing used PBMCs from blood, collected 5 to 6 days after vaccination. Receptors were obtained from a man aged 50 to 59 who received an inactivated influenza vaccine.

The V and J genes are TRBV4-2 and TRBJ2-3, with TRBD1 matching 11 bases. There are 16 residues in the CDR3. CDR1 is LGHNA and CDR2 is YNFKEQ in the germline V gene. V was clipped by 6 bases and J by 4 bases; unmatched bases: 9. The CDR3 coding sequence is TGTGCCAGCAGTCTACAACCGGGACAGGGGGCAGATACGCAGTATTTT. Protein: CASSLQPGQGADTQYF.

The chain joins TRBV7-9 to TRBJ2-3; unclear D gene. Germline loops: CDR1 SEHNR, CDR2 FQNEAQ (reference sequence). The CDR3 extends over 12 amino acids. V shed 5 bases and J shed 7 bases, with 10 bases lying between them. The chain's CDR3 is CASSPRTYTQYF. The CDR3 DNA reads as TGTGCCAGCAGCCCTCGCACGTATACGCAGTATTTT.

V is TRBV20-1 and J is TRBJ1-5; tentative D call: TRBD1 (5 bases). From germline, CDR1 is DFQATT and CDR2 SNEGSKA (reference sequence). V lost 2 bases, J lost 2 bases, and 13 bases lay in between. This CDR3 contains 15 residues. CDR3 coding DNA: TGCAGTGCTAGAATCGAGGGGAAGGGCAATCAGCCCCAGCATTTT. It is translated as CSARIEGKGNQPQHF.

This chain connects TRBV7-9 to TRBJ2-3; 10 bases line up with TRBD2. The germline V gene has CDR1 SEHNR and CDR2 FQNEAQ (reference sequence). The junction had 8 bases not matched to a gene; V was cut back by 10 bases and J by 4 bases. The CDR3 extends over 14 amino acids. The CDR3 is CATERGGLADTQYF. DNA of the CDR3: TGTGCCACAGAGCGGGGGGGCCTGGCAGATACGCAGTATTTT.

The chain has TRBV28 and TRBJ2-1; TRBD1 matches 8 bases. Trimming removed 6 bases from V and 8 bases from J; junction bases left unmatched: 15. CDR1 and CDR2 from the germline V gene are MDHEN and SYDVKM. The CDR3 runs to 16 residues. CDR3: CASSYPRGRHKDEQFF. The CDR3 coding sequence is TGTGCCAGCAGCTATCCCAGGGGGCGCCATAAGGATGAGCAGTTCTTC.

Only a few counts were recorded for this clonotype. This chain uses TRBV12-3 or TRBV12-4 with TRBJ2-2; 7 bases agree with TRBD1. The CDR3 covers 14 residues. V was clipped by 8 bases and J by 9 bases; unmatched bases: 12. CDR3 in DNA: TGTGCCAGCTCATCCTCGACAGGGTCATGGGAGCTGTTTTTT. Translated, it gives CASSSSTGSWELFF.

This clonotype showed up just a few times. V gene TRBV7-9 combines with J gene TRBJ2-5, with TRBD2 identical over 15 bases. V was pared by 8 bases and J by 7 bases, with 11 bases of the junction left unmatched. The CDR3 totals 16 residues. Germline loops: CDR1 SEHNR, CDR2 FQNEAQ (reference sequence). DNA for the CDR3: TGTGCCAGCCTCGGACTAGCGGGGGGGCCAATACTGACCCAGTACTTC. It specifies CASLGLAGGPILTQYF.

This clonotype appeared a few times. V gene TRBV12-3 or TRBV12-4 combines with J gene TRBJ2-7; TRBD2 agrees at 7 bases. This CDR3 spans 16 amino acids. The J segment lost 0 bases and the V segment lost 4 bases, leaving 9 bases of the junction unmatched. This CDR3 is CASSSTPGGSSYEQYF. The CDR3, as DNA: TGTGCCAGCAGTTCCACCCCGGGGGGTAGCTCCTACGAGCAGTACTTC.

The V and J genes are TRBV6-2 or TRBV6-3 and TRBJ2-5; the match to TRBD1 covers 8 bases. The J segment lost 4 bases and the V segment lost 5 bases, leaving 12 bases of the junction unmatched. This CDR3 has 16 residues. Germline V gene data show CDR1 as MNHEY and CDR2 as SVGEGT. The CDR3 DNA is TGTGCCAGCAGTCCCCTCTCGACAGGGGAAGCAGAGACCCAGTACTTC. Protein: CASSPLSTGEAETQYF.